The T cell receptor beta chain under discussion was sequenced for a study of blood T cell repertoires in COVID-19. Study-wide background: From the United States, Italy and Spain came samples of acute and convalescent COVID-19. In each case, the material was cDNA or gDNA derived from T cells, B-cell-depleted T cells, or PBMCs.

In this sample, this clone turned up a few times. Authors' analysis steps: The authors estimated nucleated cell counts from reference gene primer amplification. Only in-frame clones appear in the TCRdb table, and some are missing; sequencing was by immunoSEQ multiplex PCR. The D gene and trimming were derived from the DNA, and the V and J assignments and clone size from that table. In the table there are fewer than 200,000 clones, 75% to 90% of which are singletons. The clonotype originates from a woman aged 55-75 years with acute or convalescent COVID-19. What was sequenced was peripheral blood.

This chain's CDR3 is CASSLTPSHGGGTGELFF. The DNA for the CDR3 is TGTGCCAGCAGCTTAACGCCCTCCCATGGGGGGGGAACCGGGGAGCTGTTTTTT. This chain connects TRBV7-3 to TRBJ2-2; the match to TRBD2 covers 7 bases. The CDR3 extends over 18 amino acids. Germline assignment: CDR1 SGHTA and CDR2 FQGTGA. Trimming removed 0 bases from V and 5 bases from J; junction bases left unmatched: 12.